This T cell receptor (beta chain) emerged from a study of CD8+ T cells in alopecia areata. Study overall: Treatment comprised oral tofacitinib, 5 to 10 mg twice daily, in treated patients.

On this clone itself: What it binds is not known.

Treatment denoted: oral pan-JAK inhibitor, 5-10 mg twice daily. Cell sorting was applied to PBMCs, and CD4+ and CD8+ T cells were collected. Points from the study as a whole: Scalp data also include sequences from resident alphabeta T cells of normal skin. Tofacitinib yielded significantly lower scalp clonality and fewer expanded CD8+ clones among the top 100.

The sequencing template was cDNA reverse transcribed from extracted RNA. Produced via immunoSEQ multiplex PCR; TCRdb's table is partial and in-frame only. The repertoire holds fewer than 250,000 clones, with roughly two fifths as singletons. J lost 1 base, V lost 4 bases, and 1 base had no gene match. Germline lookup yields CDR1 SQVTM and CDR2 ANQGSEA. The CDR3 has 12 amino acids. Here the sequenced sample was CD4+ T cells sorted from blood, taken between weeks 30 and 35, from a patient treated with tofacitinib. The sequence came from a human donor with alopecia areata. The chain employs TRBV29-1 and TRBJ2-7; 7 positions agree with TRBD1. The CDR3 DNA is TGCAGCGTTGCGGACAGGTCCTACGAGCAGTACTTC. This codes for CSVADRSYEQYF.